This T cell receptor (beta chain) was sequenced for a study of T cells in Graves' hyperthyroidism and ophthalmopathy. The CDR3 covers 13 residues. Germline CDR1 is SGHVS and CDR2 is FNYEAQ. This clonotype occurred a few times. Its antigen is currently unknown. One junction end does not reproduce the germline sequence, and a read error may be involved. Graves' hyperthyroidism is called stable when ophthalmopathy does not progress within 18 months. Among the patients, aged 18 to 65, hyperthyroidism was newly diagnosed and had lasted under 2 months. Study results and caveats: Ophthalmopathy stood apart from stable hyperthyroidism in a 13 V-J model. For ophthalmopathy, model prediction preceded onset by a median roughly 6.5 months.

Amplification targeted TCR beta CDR3 regions from RNA transcripts. TCR CDR3 regions were first amplified by RT-PCR with HTBI primers. In TCRdb, the multiplex PCR reads were re-called with MiXCR into one record per CDR3 protein. The sample has some 180,000 distinct CDR3 sequences, less than 20% seen once. The chain has TRBV7-6 and TRBJ2-1, with 7 bases aligning to TRBD2. Sequencing was done on a sample of blood. This receptor was identified in a woman aged 45-60 years with Graves' hyperthyroidism. In DNA, the CDR3 is TGTGCCAGCAGCCTAGCGGAGGGGAATGAGCAGTTCTTC. Residues: CASSLAEGNEQFF.